This T cell receptor (beta chain) was profiled in a study of PD-1 blockade in classical Hodgkin lymphoma. On the study more broadly: Patients were dosed intravenously with nivolumab at 3 mg/kg every 2 weeks. General study points: By C4D1 there was a significant rise in CD4+ TCR diversity but not in CD8+ TCR diversity. TCR diversity at baseline was reported to be reduced in newly diagnosed patients relative to healthy donors.

TCRdb's copy holds only in-frame clones and misses some; the assay was immunoSEQ multiplex PCR. The sample consists of 17,000 or so clones, around 85% of them appearing once. Germline assignment: CDR1 LNHDA and CDR2 SQIVND (reference sequence). This CDR3 comprises 14 residues. Unmatched junction bases numbered 5, after V lost 10 bases and J lost 2 bases. No patient escaped relapse after autologous stem cell transplantation, and brentuximab vedotin exposure varied. Thawed PBMCs yielded CD4+ T cells through magnetic negative selection. Note on this clone: Antigen: not known.

V and J are TRBV19 and TRBJ2-6; 7 bases are shared with TRBD1. The sequences come from CD4+ T cells from blood, collected at baseline. This TCR derives from a human donor with classical Hodgkin lymphoma. CDR3 DNA: TGTGCCACCCTCGACAGGGCTGGGGCCAACGTCCTGACTTTC. This translates into CATLDRAGANVLTF.